This paragraph covers one T cell receptor beta chain sequence. Its antigen is currently unknown. The sample is drawn from a study of graft-versus-host responses after intestinal transplantation. The overall study: Transplantation in recipients was multivisceral, liver-intestinal, or isolated intestinal. Study-wide results and caveats: Declines in HvG clones occurring early post-transplant were associated with peak circulating GvH clone levels. Clonal ratios of graft-versus-host to host-versus-graft in allografts were high for patients exhibiting graft-donor T cell macrochimerism.

The CDR3 contains 13 residues. V lost 3 bases, J lost 3 bases, and 12 bases lay in between. The germline V gene encodes CDR1 SQVTM and CDR2 ANQGSEA. The assay was immunoSEQ multiplex PCR, and TCRdb's table has in-frame clones only and misses some. This table holds around 69,000 clones, around 90% found once. The chain is built from TRBV29-1 and TRBJ2-7, with D tentatively TRBD2 (5 bases). Sequencing used unstimulated CD8+ T cells sorted from spleen or lymph node cells, obtained before transplant. The origin of this receptor is a human donor who was the organ donor for an intestinal transplant. The DNA of the CDR3 is TGCAGCGTTGATTGGCAGCGGATCTACGAGCAGTACGTC. It codes for CSVDWQRIYEQYV.